This TCR beta chain came from a study of CD8 T cells in Susac syndrome (dated by TCRdb to between 2019 and 2020). Turning to the overall study: Of the Susac syndrome patients who were sequenced, under 10 were in clinical remission while about 6 had clinically active disease. Repertoire sequencing was used to test whether CD8+ T cell activation and differentiation in Susac syndrome was antigen driven. At blood withdrawal, Susac syndrome patients were therapy-naive, treated with corticosteroids (with IVIg additionally given to some), or treated with IVIg alone. The research as a whole found: The number of individuals in the TCR sequencing and HLA analysis was recognized as being relatively small. The CD4+ T cell repertoire of patients with Susac syndrome showed no detectable clonal expansion.

RNA was extracted using the RNeasy kit, and about 0.45 to 1 microgram was reverse transcribed with random hexamers. TCR beta CDR3 regions were amplified with the immunoSEQ multiplex PCR assay covering 54 Vbeta and 13 Jbeta segments. PCR amplification bias was corrected by using a synthetic template baseline for primer optimization and computational correction. The study's processing was this. Reads were annotated to V, D and J genes per IMGT and analyzed with immunoSEQ Analyzer, keeping only productive sequences. To calculate clonality, Shannon entropy was normalized by log2 of the number of productive unique sequences and then subtracted from one. For each patient and control, public and private clones were evaluated within the 100 most prevalent clones. Clones were defined as Susac-specific if absent from the healthy and MS cohorts, from over a thousand published viral clones and from other ImmuneACCESS disease sequences. In-frame beta chains were kept once TCRdb had trimmed the public reads at Q25 with fastp and called clones with MiXCR. Every entry covers one CDR3 protein and lists the most common genes and DNA from its rows. These V and J calls originate from TCRdb's pipeline instead of the authors' own analysis. The sample table shows roughly 250,000 distinct CDR3 sequences, and about 95% are seen once. The ten largest clones add up to 0.08% to 0.11% of the sample.

The CDR3 spans 13 residues, from the cysteine through the phenylalanine. The sequence is cut down to CDR3 DNA, 39 bases in frame from base 1. CDR1 GTSNPN and CDR2 SVGIG are derived from the germline V gene (reference sequence). Relative to germline, V is 3 bases shorter and J is 6 bases shorter, with 15 bases between their ends. Comment on this clonotype: There is no known antigen for this receptor. Nothing much larger sits one base from this clone, and base qualities are not available.

Peripheral blood CD8+ and CD4+ T cells from healthy donors, Susac syndrome patients and multiple sclerosis patients were profiled using high-throughput TCR beta sequencing. Susac syndrome patients met recently defined diagnostic criteria for definite or probable disease. Bulk CD8+ and CD4+ T cells were purified by magnetic negative isolation, while CD8+ TEMRA cells were enriched using FACS. Blood was drawn into EDTA tubes, processed within 24 hours, and PBMCs were isolated by density gradient centrifugation. PBMCs intended for TCR sequencing were cryopreserved in liquid nitrogen and were subsequently thawed in a 37 degrees C water bath. Purity of sorted or isolated CD4+, CD8+ and CD8+ TEMRA cells was at least 90%.

The V and J genes are TRBV30 and TRBJ2-7, and TRBD1 may be the D gene, going by 5 matching bases. Sequencing was performed on CD4+ T cells from PBMCs. This TCR was recovered from a human donor with Susac syndrome. The DNA is as follows: TGTGCCTGGAGAGAATTGGACACCCTCGAGCAGTACTTC. It is translated as CAWRELDTLEQYF.